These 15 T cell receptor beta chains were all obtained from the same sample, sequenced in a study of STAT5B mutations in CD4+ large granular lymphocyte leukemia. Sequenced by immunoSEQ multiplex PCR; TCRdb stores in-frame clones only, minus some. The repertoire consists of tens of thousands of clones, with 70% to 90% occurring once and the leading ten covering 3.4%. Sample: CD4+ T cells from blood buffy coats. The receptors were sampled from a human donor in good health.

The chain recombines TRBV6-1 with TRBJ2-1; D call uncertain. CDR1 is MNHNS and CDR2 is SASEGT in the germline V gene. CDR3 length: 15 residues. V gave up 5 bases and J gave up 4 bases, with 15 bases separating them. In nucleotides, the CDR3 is TGTGCCAGCAGTCTCATCAATCCACTTTACAATGAGCAGTTCTTC. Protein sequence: CASSLINPLYNEQFF.

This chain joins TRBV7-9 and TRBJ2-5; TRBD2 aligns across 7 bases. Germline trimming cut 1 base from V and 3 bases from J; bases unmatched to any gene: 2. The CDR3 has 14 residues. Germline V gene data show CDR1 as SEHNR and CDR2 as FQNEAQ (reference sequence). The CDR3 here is CASSLGLAEETQYF. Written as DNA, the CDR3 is TGTGCCAGCAGCTTAGGGCTAGCGGAAGAGACCCAGTACTTC.

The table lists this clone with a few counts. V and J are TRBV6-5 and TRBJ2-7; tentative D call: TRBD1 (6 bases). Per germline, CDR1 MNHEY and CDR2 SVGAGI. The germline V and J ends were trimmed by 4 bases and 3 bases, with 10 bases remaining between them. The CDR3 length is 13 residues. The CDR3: CASSLGRGYEQYF. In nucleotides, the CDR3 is TGTGCCAGCAGTTTAGGCAGGGGCTACGAGCAGTACTTC.

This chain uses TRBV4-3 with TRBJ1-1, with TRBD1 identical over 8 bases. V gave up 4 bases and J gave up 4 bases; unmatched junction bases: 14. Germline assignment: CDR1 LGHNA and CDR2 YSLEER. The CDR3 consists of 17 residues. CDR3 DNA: TGCGCCAGCAGCCCGGAACTAGGACAGGGCCAAGGCACTGAAGCTTTCTTT. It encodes CASSPELGQGQGTEAFF.

Here the CDR3 reads CASSADTGELFF. The CDR3 bases are TGTGCCAGCTCAGCGGACACCGGGGAGCTGTTTTTT. V is TRBV18 and J is TRBJ2-2; no firm D call. Per the germline V gene, CDR1 is KGHSH and CDR2 is LQKENI. CDR3 length equals 12 residues. Trimming took 5 bases from V and 3 from J, leaving 4 bases between them.

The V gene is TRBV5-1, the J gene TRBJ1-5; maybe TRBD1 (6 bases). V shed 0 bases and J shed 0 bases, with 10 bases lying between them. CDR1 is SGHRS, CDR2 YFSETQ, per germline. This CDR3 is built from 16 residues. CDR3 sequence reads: CASSLGPGASNQPQHF. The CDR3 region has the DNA TGCGCCAGCAGCTTGGGACCGGGGGCTAGCAATCAGCCCCAGCATTTT.

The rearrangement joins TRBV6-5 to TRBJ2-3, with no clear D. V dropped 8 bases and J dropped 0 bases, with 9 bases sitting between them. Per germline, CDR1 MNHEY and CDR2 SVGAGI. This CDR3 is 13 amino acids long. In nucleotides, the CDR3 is TGTGCCAGCGGAAAAAAAAGCACAGATACGCAGTATTTT. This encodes CASGKKSTDTQYF.

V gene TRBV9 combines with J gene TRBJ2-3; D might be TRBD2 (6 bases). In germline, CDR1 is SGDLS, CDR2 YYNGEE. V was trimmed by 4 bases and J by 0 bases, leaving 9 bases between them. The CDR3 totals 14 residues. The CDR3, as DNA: TGTGCCAGCAGCTCGAGCGGGAGCACAGATACGCAGTATTTT. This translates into CASSSSGSTDTQYF.

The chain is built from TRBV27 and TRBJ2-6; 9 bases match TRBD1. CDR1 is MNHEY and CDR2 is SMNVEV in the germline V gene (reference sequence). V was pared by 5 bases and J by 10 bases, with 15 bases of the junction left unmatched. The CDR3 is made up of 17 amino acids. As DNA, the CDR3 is TGTGCCAGCAGTCCCAAACCCCATCCGGGACAGGGAAACGTCCTGACTTTC. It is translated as CASSPKPHPGQGNVLTF. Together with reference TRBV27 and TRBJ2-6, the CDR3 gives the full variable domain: EAQVTQNPRYLITVTGKKLTVTCSQNMNHEYMSWYRQDPGLGLRQIYYSMNVEVTDKGDVPEGYKVSRKEKRNFPLILESPSPNQTSLYFCASSPKPHPGQGNVLTFGAGSRLTVL.

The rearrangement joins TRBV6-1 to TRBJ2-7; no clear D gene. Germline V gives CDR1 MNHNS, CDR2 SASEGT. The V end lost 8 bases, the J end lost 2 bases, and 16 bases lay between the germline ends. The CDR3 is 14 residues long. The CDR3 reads CASAPGRTTYEQYF. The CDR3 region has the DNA TGTGCCAGCGCCCCCGGGCGTACCACCTACGAGCAGTACTTC.

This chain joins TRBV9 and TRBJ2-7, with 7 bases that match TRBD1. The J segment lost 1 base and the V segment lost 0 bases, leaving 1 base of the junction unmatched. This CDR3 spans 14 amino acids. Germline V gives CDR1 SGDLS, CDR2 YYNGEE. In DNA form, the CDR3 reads TGTGCCAGCAGCGTAGAGGGGGCTTCCTACGAGCAGTACTTC. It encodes CASSVEGASYEQYF.

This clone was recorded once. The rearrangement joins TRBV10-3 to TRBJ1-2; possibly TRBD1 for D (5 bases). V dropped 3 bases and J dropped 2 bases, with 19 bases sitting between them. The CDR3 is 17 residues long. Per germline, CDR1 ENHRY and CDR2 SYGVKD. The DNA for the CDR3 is TGTGCCATCAGTGACTCCTACCTCTCCGGGACGAACTATGGCTACACCTTC. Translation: CAISDSYLSGTNYGYTF.

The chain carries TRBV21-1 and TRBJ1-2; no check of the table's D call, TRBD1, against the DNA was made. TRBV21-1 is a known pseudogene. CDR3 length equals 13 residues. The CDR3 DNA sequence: TGTGCCAGCATGGACAGGCGTCTCTATGGCTACACCTTC. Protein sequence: CASMDRRLYGYTF.

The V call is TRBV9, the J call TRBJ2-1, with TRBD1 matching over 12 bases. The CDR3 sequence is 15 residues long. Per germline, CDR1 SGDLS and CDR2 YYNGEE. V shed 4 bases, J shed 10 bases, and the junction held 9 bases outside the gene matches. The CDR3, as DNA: TGTGCCAGCAGCCTCGGGACAGGGGGCTGGTGGGAGCAGTTCTTC. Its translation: CASSLGTGGWWEQFF.

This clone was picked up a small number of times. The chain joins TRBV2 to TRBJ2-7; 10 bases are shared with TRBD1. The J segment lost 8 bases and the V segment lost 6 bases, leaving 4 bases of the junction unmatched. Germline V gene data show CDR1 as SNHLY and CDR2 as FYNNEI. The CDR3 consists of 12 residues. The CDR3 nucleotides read TGTGCCAGCAGGGGGGACAGGGGACAGCAGTACTTC. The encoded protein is CASRGDRGQQYF. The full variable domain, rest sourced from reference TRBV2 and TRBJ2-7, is EPEVTQTPSHQVTQMGQEVILRCVPISNHLYFYWYRQILGQKVEFLVSFYNNEISEKSEIFDDQFSVERPDGSNFTLKIRSTKLEDSAMYFCASRGDRGQQYFGPGTRLTVT.